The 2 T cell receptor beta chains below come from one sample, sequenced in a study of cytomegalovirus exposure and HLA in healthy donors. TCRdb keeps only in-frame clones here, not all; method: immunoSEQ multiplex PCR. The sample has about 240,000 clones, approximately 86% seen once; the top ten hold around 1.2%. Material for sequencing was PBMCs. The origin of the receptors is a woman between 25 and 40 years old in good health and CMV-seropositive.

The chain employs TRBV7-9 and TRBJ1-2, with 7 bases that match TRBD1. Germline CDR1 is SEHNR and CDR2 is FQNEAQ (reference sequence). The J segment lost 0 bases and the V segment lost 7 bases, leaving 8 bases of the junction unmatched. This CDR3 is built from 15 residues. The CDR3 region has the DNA TGTGCCAGCACCATTTCGGGGACAGCTAACTATGGCTACACCTTC. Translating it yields CASTISGTANYGYTF. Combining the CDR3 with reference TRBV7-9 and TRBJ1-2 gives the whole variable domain DTGVSQNPRHKITKRGQNVTFRCDPISEHNRLYWYRQTLGQGPEFLTYFQNEAQLEKSRLLSDRFSAERPKGSFSTLEIQRTEQGDSAMYLCASTISGTANYGYTFGSGTRLTVV.

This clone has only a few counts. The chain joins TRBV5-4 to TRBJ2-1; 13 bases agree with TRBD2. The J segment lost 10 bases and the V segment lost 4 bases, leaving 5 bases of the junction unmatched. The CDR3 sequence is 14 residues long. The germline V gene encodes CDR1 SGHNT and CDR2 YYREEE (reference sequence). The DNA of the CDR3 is TGTGCCAGCAGCCCACTAGCGGGAGGGAGGGAGCAGTTCTTC. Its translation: CASSPLAGGREQFF.